Presented here are 16 T cell receptor beta chains from one specimen sequenced in a study of cytomegalovirus exposure and HLA in healthy donors. A multiplex PCR was run with 60 Vbeta primers and 13 Jbeta primers. Generated by immunoSEQ multiplex PCR, the TCRdb table keeps only in-frame clones and is missing some. In the table there are fewer than 150,000 clones, more than 60% of which are singletons. The sequencing input was PBMCs. All receptors come from a woman aged 40 to 55 in good health and CMV-seronegative.

This clone was detected a few times. The chain links TRBV11-2 to TRBJ1-6; the match to TRBD1 covers 9 bases. Germline CDR1 SGHAT, CDR2 FQNNGV. The CDR3 is 17 residues long. Trimming at V came to 1 base and at J to 10 bases, leaving 11 bases not matched to a gene. For the CDR3, the DNA is TGTGCCAGCAGCTTAGTAGCCCGACAGGGGGTACAGTCACCCCTCCACTTT. Residues: CASSLVARQGVQSPLHF. The variable domain in full, completed from reference TRBV11-2 and TRBJ1-6, reads EAGVAQSPRYKIIEKRQSVAFWCNPISGHATLYWYQQILGQGPKLLIQFQNNGVVDDSQLPKDRFSAERLKGVDSTLKIQPAKLEDSAVYLCASSLVARQGVQSPLHFGNGTRLTVT.

This sequence joins TRBV5-1 and TRBJ2-1, with 9 positions matching TRBD1. V gave up 4 bases and J gave up 4 bases; unmatched junction bases: 6. This CDR3 is built from 15 residues. Germline V CDR1 and CDR2: SGHRS, YFSETQ. CDR3 coding DNA: TGCGCCAGCAGCCTGACAGGGGGGGGGTACAATGAGCAGTTCTTC. Translating gives CASSLTGGGYNEQFF.

About this clone: Other DNA variants within this sample encode the same CDR3. The genes are TRBV19 and TRBJ1-1; 7 bases are shared with TRBD1. This CDR3 spans 13 amino acids. V shed 8 bases and J 1 base; nucleotides not matched to a gene: 4. The germline gives CDR1 LNHDA, CDR2 SQIVND (reference sequence). The CDR3 DNA follows: TGTGCCAGTGCCGGGACAGAGAACACTGAAGCTTTCTTT. It specifies CASAGTENTEAFF.

This clone has only a few counts. The rearrangement joins TRBV4-1 to TRBJ1-3; a weak D match, TRBD1 (6 bases). In germline, CDR1 is MGHRA, CDR2 YSYEKL. Trimming removed 3 bases from V and 0 bases from J, with 12 bases in between. The CDR3 extends over 16 amino acids. The CDR3 protein is CASSQGAGGSGNTIYF. CDR3 DNA: TGCGCCAGCAGCCAGGGGGCGGGTGGCTCTGGAAACACCATATATTTT.

This clone was seen more than once but under ten times. The rearrangement uses TRBV9 and TRBJ2-5; D is unresolved. Germline CDR1 reads SGDLS; CDR2 reads YYNGEE. The CDR3 spans 14 residues. Trimming cost V 0 bases and J 0 bases, with 6 bases left between them. The CDR3 spells CASSVGSHQETQYF. The CDR3 region has the DNA TGTGCCAGCAGCGTAGGTTCTCACCAAGAGACCCAGTACTTC.

The chain combines TRBV5-1 with TRBJ1-6; 8 bases agree with TRBD1. From germline, CDR1 is SGHRS and CDR2 YFSETQ. V dropped 2 bases and J dropped 10; count of bases not matched to a gene: 8. This CDR3 contains 15 residues. The CDR3 protein is CASSFRTGQGSPLHF. The CDR3 nucleotides are TGCGCCAGCAGCTTCAGGACAGGGCAGGGGTCACCCCTCCACTTT.

The chain links TRBV2 to TRBJ2-5, with 7 bases lining up with TRBD2. CDR1 and CDR2 from the germline V gene are SNHLY and FYNNEI. The CDR3 totals 14 residues. The J segment lost 7 bases and the V segment lost 11 bases, leaving 16 bases of the junction unmatched. The CDR3 is CASASTLSGGTQYF. CDR3 coding DNA: TGTGCCTCGGCTTCAACCCTTTCGGGGGGGACCCAGTACTTC.

This clone was picked up one time. The rearrangement links TRBV6-5 to TRBJ2-2; 9 positions agree with TRBD2. This CDR3 region has 15 residues. V lost 8 bases to trimming and J lost 1 base; unmatched junction nucleotides: 5. The germline gives CDR1 MNHEY, CDR2 SVGAGI. CDR3 DNA sequence: TGTGCCAGCCAACTAGCGGGCGGGAACACCGGGGAGCTGTTTTTT. The encoded protein is CASQLAGGNTGELFF.

The chain joins TRBV28 to TRBJ1-6; D is ambiguous. Germline V gives CDR1 MDHEN, CDR2 SYDVKM. V lost 3 bases and J 6 bases, leaving 9 bases between the germline ends. This CDR3 has 14 residues. CDR3 residues: CASSFLAFNSPLHF. The CDR3 DNA reads as TGTGCCAGCAGTTTCTTGGCCTTTAATTCACCCCTCCACTTT.

This chain connects TRBV7-2 to TRBJ2-2; TRBD2 might be the D (5 bases). The CDR3 is made up of 16 amino acids. The germline V gene has CDR1 SGHTA and CDR2 FQGNSA. Trimming took off 0 bases at V and 1 base at J, with 9 bases between the two ends. This CDR3 reads CASSLAQRRNTGELFF. In DNA form, the CDR3 reads TGTGCCAGCAGCTTAGCCCAGCGGAGGAACACCGGGGAGCTGTTTTTT.

The rearrangement uses TRBV28 and TRBJ1-6, with TRBD1 matching over 9 bases. V was pared by 7 bases and J by 0 bases, with 13 bases of the junction left unmatched. This CDR3 has 19 amino acids. Germline V gene sequence: CDR1 MDHEN, CDR2 SYDVKM. The chain's CDR3 is CASISPRNRGLSYNSPLHF. As DNA, the CDR3 is TGTGCCAGCATCTCCCCACGTAACAGGGGGCTCTCCTATAATTCACCCCTCCACTTT.

This chain joins TRBV7-9 and TRBJ2-3, with TRBD2 matching over 14 bases. V shed 5 bases, J shed 2 bases, and the junction held 6 bases outside the gene matches. The length of the CDR3 is 17 residues. The germline gives CDR1 SEHNR, CDR2 FQNEAQ (reference sequence). CDR3 in amino acids: CASSDRLAGGNTDTQYF. In DNA, the CDR3 is TGTGCCAGCAGCGACCGACTAGCGGGGGGGAACACAGATACGCAGTATTTT.

The V and J genes are TRBV12-5 and TRBJ1-6; TRBD1 agrees at 7 bases. The CDR3 consists of 15 residues. Trimming at V came to 1 base and at J to 10 bases, leaving 7 bases not matched to a gene. The germline CDR1 and CDR2 sequences are LGHNT and FRNRAP. CDR3 DNA sequence: TGTGCTAGTGGTTTGGCAACAGGGGTTAGGTCACCCCTCCACTTT. This translates into CASGLATGVRSPLHF.

The chain joins TRBV4-3 to TRBJ2-1; 14 bases align to TRBD2. This CDR3 has 17 residues. V dropped 4 bases and J dropped 0; count of bases not matched to a gene: 2. Germline lookup yields CDR1 LGHNA and CDR2 YSLEER. CDR3 DNA: TGCGCCAGCAGCCTAGGGACTAGCGGGAGCTCCTACAATGAGCAGTTCTTC. Protein: CASSLGTSGSSYNEQFF.

The chain recombines TRBV18 with TRBJ2-7; TRBD1 is a possible D gene (7 bases). Germline-derived CDR1 and CDR2 are KGHSH and LQKENI. The length of the CDR3 is 15 residues. Deletions cut 1 base from V and 1 base from J, with 11 bases between. The CDR3 protein is CASSPLQGGSYEQYF. CDR3 DNA: TGTGCCAGCTCACCACTTCAGGGGGGTTCCTACGAGCAGTACTTC.

The CDR3 is CASKVAGSTNEKLFF. CDR3 bases: TGTGCCAGTAAGGTCGCTGGGAGTACTAATGAAAAACTGTTTTTT. The chain is built from TRBV19 and TRBJ1-4; no definite D call. V lost 7 bases and J lost 2, with 14 bases in between. The V gene's germline CDR1 is LNHDA and CDR2 SQIVND (reference sequence). The CDR3 totals 15 residues.